These 30 T cell receptor beta chains were sequenced from one sample in a study of blood T cell repertoires in COVID-19. Data came from immunoSEQ multiplex PCR; TCRdb stores just in-frame clones and leaves some out. The table shows 120,000 or so clones, with approximately 87% occurring only once. Sequencing was performed on peripheral blood. The receptors come from a man in his 70s who had recovered from COVID-19.

The V and J genes are TRBV2 and TRBJ2-7; no definite D call. The V end lost 7 bases, the J end lost 7 bases, and 17 bases lay between the germline ends. The CDR3 has 13 amino acids. Germline lookup yields CDR1 SNHLY and CDR2 FYNNEI. The CDR3 region has the DNA TGTGCCAGCAAGGAGCCCCCCCGGCTAGAGCAGTACTTC. Amino acids: CASKEPPRLEQYF.

This clone was counted a few times. The chain has TRBV4-1 and TRBJ1-2; D is unclear. This CDR3 has 15 amino acids. Germline V gives CDR1 MGHRA, CDR2 YSYEKL. Deletions cut 3 bases from V and 4 bases from J, with 15 bases between. In DNA form, the CDR3 reads TGCGCCAGCAGCCACCCCGGGAGGGCGATCTATGGCTACACCTTC. This sequence encodes CASSHPGRAIYGYTF.

The gene calls are TRBV6-5 and TRBJ2-1; 10 bases match TRBD2. After removal of 7 bases from V and 9 bases from J, the junction contained 9 bases not matched to a gene. Germline V CDR1 and CDR2: MNHEY, SVGAGI. The CDR3 extends over 14 amino acids. CDR3 DNA sequence: TGTGCCAGCACAAGGGGACTAGCGAACGCTGAGCAGTTCTTC. Translation: CASTRGLANAEQFF.

Only one count was recorded for this clone. The CDR3 nucleotides are TGTGCCAGCAGCGTAGACACAGAGGAGACCCAGTACTTC. This codes for CASSVDTEETQYF. The rearrangement links TRBV9 to TRBJ2-5; D remains ambiguous. CDR1 and CDR2 (germline): SGDLS, YYNGEE. Trimming cost V 0 bases and J 5 bases, with 8 bases left between them. The CDR3 totals 13 residues.

The chain links TRBV5-6 to TRBJ1-6; D is uncertain. V was shortened by 1 base and J by 8 bases, with 7 bases between the two germline ends. From germline, CDR1 is SGHDT and CDR2 YYEEEE. CDR3 length: 13 residues. CDR3 residues: CASSLRRDSPLHF. In DNA, the CDR3 is TGTGCCAGCAGCTTGAGGCGGGATTCACCCCTCCACTTT.

The chain links TRBV6-5 to TRBJ2-7, with TRBD1 identical over 7 bases. V shed 6 bases and J 7 bases; nucleotides not matched to a gene: 6. Germline-derived CDR1 and CDR2 are MNHEY and SVGAGI. This CDR3 comprises 12 residues. CDR3 nucleotides: TGTGCCAGCAGGTCCACAGGGGATGAGCAGTACTTC. Its protein product is CASRSTGDEQYF.

This chain links TRBV9 with TRBJ2-7, with 9 bases that match TRBD1. The trim removed 4 bases at V and 5 bases at J, leaving 4 bases unmatched. The germline CDR1 and CDR2 sequences are SGDLS and YYNGEE. The CDR3 is 13 amino acids. The CDR3 coding sequence is TGTGCCAGCAGCCCTGGACAGGGGAACGAGCAGTACTTC. This encodes CASSPGQGNEQYF. Full variable domain (remainder filled in from reference TRBV9 and TRBJ2-7): DSGVTQTPKHLITATGQRVTLRCSPRSGDLSVYWYQQSLDQGLQFLIQYYNGEERAKGNILERFSAQQFPDLHSELNLSSLELGDSALYFCASSPGQGNEQYFGPGTRLTVT.

This clone was seen ten or more times. CDR3 DNA sequence: TGTGCCAGCTCACCCCAGGGCCACACTGAAGCTTTCTTT. It translates to CASSPQGHTEAFF. This rearrangement joins TRBV18 to TRBJ1-1; D may be TRBD1 (5 bases). Germline-derived CDR1 and CDR2 are KGHSH and LQKENI. The CDR3 loop spans 13 amino acids. The V end was cut by 3 bases, the J end by 3 bases, with 8 bases between.

This rearrangement joins TRBV7-9 to TRBJ1-6; D gene ambiguous. The CDR3 has 17 residues. Germline V lookup: CDR1 SEHNR, CDR2 FQNEAQ (reference sequence). Trimming cost V 4 bases and J 6 bases, with 19 bases left between them. The CDR3 spells CASSYTYTGSINSPLHF. Written as DNA, the CDR3 is TGTGCCAGCAGCTACACATATACGGGATCCATTAATTCACCCCTCCACTTT.

The table lists this clone with a few counts. J is TRBJ2-1 and V is TRBV2; 10 bases align to TRBD2. Germline values: CDR1 SNHLY, CDR2 FYNNEI. This CDR3 is 14 amino acids long. J gave up 9 bases and V 6 bases, and 8 bases lay outside the gene matches. In DNA form, the CDR3 reads TGTGCCAGCAGCAGGGATAGCGGGAGGACTGAGCAGTTCTTC. Translating gives CASSRDSGRTEQFF.

Notes on this clone: The sample contains more than one DNA sequence encoding this CDR3. This chain links TRBV7-9 with TRBJ2-7; 9 bases line up with TRBD1. The CDR3 spans 15 residues. Germline CDR1 and CDR2: SEHNR and FQNEAQ (reference sequence). V was pared by 1 base and J by 7 bases, with 8 bases of the junction left unmatched. The CDR3 nucleotides read TGTGCCAGCAGCTTAGTCGTGGGACAGGGTAATGAGCAGTACTTC. It encodes CASSLVVGQGNEQYF.

This chain uses TRBV5-6 with TRBJ1-1; the D is unclear. CDR1 and CDR2 from the germline V gene are SGHDT and YYEEEE. V was cut by 0 bases and J by 0 bases, with 9 bases left in between. There are 15 residues in the CDR3. CDR3 sequence: CASSLEEYVNTEAFF. The CDR3 bases are TGTGCCAGCAGCTTGGAGGAGTACGTGAACACTGAAGCTTTCTTT.

The chain carries TRBV7-9 and TRBJ2-3; tentatively, D is TRBD1 (6 bases). The CDR3 has 12 amino acids. V was cut by 5 bases and J by 10 bases, with 13 bases left in between. From germline, CDR1 is SEHNR and CDR2 FQNEAQ (reference sequence). The chain's CDR3 is CASSDRQAAQYF. CDR3 DNA sequence: TGTGCCAGCAGCGACCGACAGGCGGCGCAGTATTTT. Based on the CDR3 plus reference TRBV7-9 and TRBJ2-3, the full variable domain is DTGVSQNPRHKITKRGQNVTFRCDPISEHNRLYWYRQTLGQGPEFLTYFQNEAQLEKSRLLSDRFSAERPKGSFSTLEIQRTEQGDSAMYLCASSDRQAAQYFGPGTRLTVL.

The genes are TRBV10-3 and TRBJ2-7; 7 bases match TRBD1. The ends lost 8 bases at V and 5 bases at J; junction bases unmatched: 9. From germline, CDR1 is ENHRY and CDR2 SYGVKD. This CDR3 is 13 amino acids long. The CDR3 DNA reads as TGTGCCATCGAGGCCCAGGGGGTCCACGAGCAGTACTTC. The encoded protein is CAIEAQGVHEQYF.

The rearrangement links TRBV5-4 to TRBJ1-4; 7 bases are a match to TRBD1. The CDR3 is 15 residues long. V trimming: 4 bases; J trimming: 5 bases; junction bases outside the gene matches: 8. Germline V CDR1 and CDR2: SGHNT, YYREEE (reference sequence). Here the CDR3 reads CASSPRQGLNEKLFF. The CDR3, as DNA: TGTGCCAGCAGCCCTAGACAGGGCTTAAATGAAAAACTGTTTTTT.

The chain is built from TRBV2 and TRBJ2-7; 7 positions agree with TRBD1. The CDR3 sequence is 14 residues long. Germline V gene sequence: CDR1 SNHLY, CDR2 FYNNEI. V lost 6 bases to trimming and J lost 0 bases; unmatched junction nucleotides: 5. The DNA of the CDR3 is TGTGCCAGCAGGACAGGGACGTACTCCTACGAGCAGTACTTC. Translated, it gives CASRTGTYSYEQYF.

V is TRBV5-4 and J is TRBJ2-2, with 8 bases that match TRBD1. The germline CDR1 and CDR2 sequences are SGHNT and YYREEE (reference sequence). The trim removed 0 bases at V and 4 bases at J, leaving 5 bases unmatched. This CDR3 comprises 16 residues. In DNA form, the CDR3 reads TGTGCCAGCAGCTTGGTAGGCAGGGGGCTCACCGGGGAGCTGTTTTTT. It is translated as CASSLVGRGLTGELFF.

The chain links TRBV19 to TRBJ1-2; 8 bases fit TRBD1. Germline V gene lookup returns CDR1 LNHDA and CDR2 SQIVND (reference sequence). With 1 base clipped from V and 8 bases from J, the junction kept 9 bases outside the gene matches. The CDR3 covers 15 residues. CDR3 sequence reads: CASSIGGQGLRGYTF. As DNA, the CDR3 is TGTGCCAGTAGTATAGGCGGACAGGGATTGAGAGGCTACACCTTC.

V is TRBV5-1 and J is TRBJ2-7; 8 nucleotides align to TRBD2. Germline V CDR1 and CDR2: SGHRS, YFSETQ. The CDR3 has 18 amino acids. V trimming: 0 bases; J trimming: 1 base; junction bases outside the gene matches: 12. The chain's CDR3 is CASSLDGSGLAGSYEQYF. For the CDR3, the DNA is TGCGCCAGCAGCTTGGATGGATCAGGTCTAGCGGGTTCCTACGAGCAGTACTTC.

The CDR3 loop is CASSLKGTPNTGELFF. The CDR3 region has the DNA TGCGCCAGCAGTCTAAAAGGGACTCCGAACACCGGGGAGCTGTTTTTT. The J gene is TRBJ2-2, the V gene TRBV23-1; tentatively, D is TRBD2 (6 bases). TRBV23-1 is an ORF for which the function is uncertain. This CDR3 is 16 amino acids long. With 4 bases removed from V and 0 bases from J, the gap between germline ends came to 12 bases.

The chain employs TRBV30 and TRBJ1-5; D is unresolved. Germline-derived CDR1 and CDR2 are GTSNPN and SVGIG (reference sequence). The CDR3 loop spans 13 amino acids. Trimming pared 3 bases from V and 4 bases from J, leaving 10 bases between. The CDR3 coding sequence is TGTGCCTGGAGCCCCAATAGAAATCAGCCCCAGCATTTT. As protein: CAWSPNRNQPQHF. The entire variable domain, with the rest obtained from reference TRBV30 and TRBJ1-5, is as follows: SQTIHQWPATLVQPVGSPLSLECTVEGTSNPNLYWYRQAAGRGLQLLFYSVGIGQISSEVPQNLSASRPQDRQFILSSKKLLLSDSGFYLCAWSPNRNQPQHFGDGTRLSIL.

This clone is a singleton in its sample. V gene TRBV5-1 combines with J gene TRBJ2-7; 16 bases match TRBD2. J gave up 5 bases and V 4 bases, and 6 bases lay outside the gene matches. Per the germline V gene, CDR1 is SGHRS and CDR2 is YFSETQ. This CDR3 region has 16 residues. CDR3 residues: CASSPGLAGGWDEQYF. The CDR3 DNA reads TGCGCCAGCAGCCCGGGACTAGCGGGAGGGTGGGACGAGCAGTACTTC.

This sequence joins TRBV9 and TRBJ1-4; no reliable D call. Germline lookup yields CDR1 SGDLS and CDR2 YYNGEE. V dropped 8 bases and J dropped 3 bases, with 17 bases sitting between them. The CDR3 loop spans 15 amino acids. The CDR3 DNA follows: TGTGCCAGTAGTGCCTTTGGCAGCGCTAATGAAAAACTGTTTTTT. This sequence encodes CASSAFGSANEKLFF.

The rearrangement links TRBV6-5 to TRBJ2-7, with 14 bases aligning to TRBD2. V trimming: 1 base; J trimming: 6 bases; junction bases outside the gene matches: 2. The CDR3 has 15 residues. Per the germline V gene, CDR1 is MNHEY and CDR2 is SVGAGI. CDR3 bases: TGTGCCAGCAGTTACTTCGGACTAGCGGGAGGCGAGCAGTACTTC. This codes for CASSYFGLAGGEQYF.

This clone was seen only once. V is TRBV11-1 and J is TRBJ2-7; 9 bases line up with TRBD2. The germline V gene has CDR1 SGHAT and CDR2 FQDESV (reference sequence). The V segment lost 3 bases and the J segment 0 bases; nucleotides outside the gene matches: 3. The length of the CDR3 is 15 residues. DNA for the CDR3: TGTGCCAGCAGCTTTGGACTAGCGACCTCCTACGAGCAGTACTTC. Its translation is CASSFGLATSYEQYF. Based on the CDR3 plus reference TRBV11-1 and TRBJ2-7, the full variable domain is EAEVAQSPRYKITEKSQAVAFWCDPISGHATLYWYRQILGQGPELLVQFQDESVVDDSQLPKDRFSAERLKGVDSTLKIQPAELGDSAMYLCASSFGLATSYEQYFGPGTRLTVT.

This clone was picked up a small number of times. V gene TRBV5-6 combines with J gene TRBJ1-5, with TRBD1 identical over 7 bases. This CDR3 is built from 15 residues. Germline CDR1 and CDR2: SGHDT and YYEEEE. The V segment lost 5 bases and the J segment 7 bases; nucleotides outside the gene matches: 12. The CDR3 bases are TGTGCCAGCAGACGACAGGGCCTTTTAGACCAGCCCCAGCATTTT. As protein: CASRRQGLLDQPQHF. Together with reference TRBV5-6 and TRBJ1-5, the CDR3 gives the full variable domain: DAGVTQSPTHLIKTRGQQVTLRCSPKSGHDTVSWYQQALGQGPQFIFQYYEEEERQRGNFPDRFSGHQFPNYSSELNVNALLLGDSALYLCASRRQGLLDQPQHFGDGTRLSIL.

The V and J genes are TRBV10-2 and TRBJ1-2, with TRBD1 identical over 10 bases. The CDR3 runs to 14 residues. V was pared by 8 bases and J by 2 bases, with 5 bases of the junction left unmatched. Per germline, CDR1 WSHSY and CDR2 SAAADI. The CDR3 DNA is TGCGCCAGCGAGGACAGGGGGATCAACTATGGCTACACCTTC. It codes for CASEDRGINYGYTF.

This clone showed up just once. This chain links TRBV6-1 with TRBJ1-6; 8 positions match TRBD1. V gave up 4 bases and J gave up 7 bases; unmatched junction bases: 9. Germline CDR1 reads MNHNS; CDR2 reads SASEGT. CDR3 length: 16 residues. The CDR3 is CASSAIQGGMNSPLHF. The CDR3 DNA reads TGTGCCAGCAGTGCTATACAGGGGGGGATGAATTCACCCCTCCACTTT.

V and J are TRBV7-9 and TRBJ2-1; TRBD2 matches at 11 bases. This CDR3 has 16 amino acids. In germline, CDR1 is SEHNR, CDR2 FQNEAQ (reference sequence). V dropped 5 bases and J dropped 6; count of bases not matched to a gene: 9. In DNA, the CDR3 is TGTGCCAGCAGCCCCCAAGGGACTAGCGGCTTCAATGAGCAGTTCTTC. Translation: CASSPQGTSGFNEQFF.

The chain joins TRBV12-5 to TRBJ2-3; 14 bases line up with TRBD2. Germline values: CDR1 LGHNT, CDR2 FRNRAP. The V segment lost 7 bases and the J segment 8 bases; nucleotides outside the gene matches: 8. CDR3 length: 15 residues. This CDR3 is CASALTSGGAGTQYF. The CDR3 DNA reads TGTGCTAGTGCCTTGACTAGCGGGGGGGCGGGTACGCAGTATTTT.